The 12 T cell receptor beta chains below were found in one sample sequenced in a study of response to subunit inactivated influenza vaccine listed by TCRdb under 2018. To prepare the library, RT-PCR was applied. TCRdb names Illumina HiSeq 2500 as the instrument used. TCRdb redid the processing of the public reads, applying fastp at Q25 and MiXCR, and retained in-frame beta chains. Merged by CDR3 protein, the rows form single entries marked with the most common genes and DNA. The sample yields around 530,000 distinct CDR3 sequences; roughly 10% were counted once. The top ten hold roughly 10% of the sample. Here the sequenced sample was PBMCs from blood, taken on the day of vaccination. Source of these receptors: a man aged 45 to 65 who received an inactivated influenza vaccine. Donor details come from another sample of the same person, matched by shared clones.

The V call is TRBV30, the J call TRBJ2-3; TRBD2 matches at 8 bases. Germline trimming cut 2 bases from V and 4 bases from J; bases unmatched to any gene: 5. The CDR3 is 14 residues long. CDR1 and CDR2 from the germline V gene are GTSNPN and SVGIG (reference sequence). CDR3 DNA sequence: TGTGCCTGGAGTTCCGGGGGGGCCCCAGATACGCAGTATTTT. This translates into CAWSSGGAPDTQYF.

There are a few counts of this clonotype. The V gene is TRBV7-2, the J gene TRBJ2-2; tentative D call: TRBD1 (5 bases). V lost 3 bases to trimming and J lost 6 bases, with 8 bases between them. Germline values: CDR1 SGHTA, CDR2 FQGNSA. The CDR3 loop spans 13 amino acids. DNA of the CDR3: TGTGCCAGCAGCTTGACAGTATCCGGGGAGCTGTTTTTT. The encoded protein is CASSLTVSGELFF.

This clonotype was recorded a few times. The chain uses TRBV12-3 or TRBV12-4 and TRBJ2-5; the D call may be TRBD1 or TRBD2 (5 bases each). The CDR3 has 15 amino acids. V gave up 6 bases and J gave up 5 bases, with 19 bases separating them. The chain's CDR3 is CASSPEGPTRETQYF. CDR3 nucleotides: TGTGCCAGCAGCCCAGAGGGGCCGACAAGGGAGACCCAGTACTTC.

The chain links TRBV7-9 to TRBJ1-6; 8 nucleotides align to TRBD1. Per germline, CDR1 SEHNR and CDR2 FQNEAQ (reference sequence). CDR3 length: 15 residues. J lost 5 bases, V lost 4 bases, and 4 bases had no gene match. The CDR3 DNA reads as TGTGCCAGCAGCTCCGGACAGGGAGATAATTCACCCCTCCACTTT. The encoded protein is CASSSGQGDNSPLHF.

This clonotype was counted between two and nine times. The chain employs TRBV7-2 and TRBJ2-1; perhaps TRBD1 as D (5 bases). There are 12 residues in the CDR3. Germline loops: CDR1 SGHTA, CDR2 FQGNSA. V was clipped by 5 bases and J by 9 bases, with 11 bases between them. Here the CDR3 DNA reads TGTGCCAGCAGCCAGACAGTCCCTGAGCAGTTCTTC. This codes for CASSQTVPEQFF.

This clonotype turned up a few times. The chain recombines TRBV24-1 with TRBJ2-1, with TRBD2 identical over 8 bases. The germline V gene has CDR1 KGHDR and CDR2 SFDVKD. The CDR3 sequence is 16 residues long. J lost 8 bases, V lost 6 bases, and 14 bases had no gene match. CDR3 in DNA: TGTGCCACCAGTTCCCGGGAGGGCCGAAGCCTCGATGAGCAGTTCTTC. It translates to CATSSREGRSLDEQFF.

This clonotype was recorded at least ten times. V gene TRBV29-1 combines with J gene TRBJ2-3; a weak D match, TRBD2 (5 bases). CDR3 size: 12 residues. The germline V gene has CDR1 SQVTM and CDR2 ANQGSEA. V lost 6 bases to trimming and J lost 6 bases, with 13 bases between them. The CDR3 is CSVSQAVDTQYF. Here the CDR3 DNA reads TGCAGCGTGAGCCAAGCGGTGGATACGCAGTATTTT.

Remarks on this clonotype: A junction boundary mismatches the germline segment, possibly from a read error. The chain's CDR3 is CSAGQNTAELFF. The CDR3 coding sequence is TGCAGCGCGGGACAGAACACCGCGGAGCTGTTTTTT. V is TRBV29-1 and J is TRBJ2-2; TRBD1 aligns across 7 bases. CDR3 length equals 12 residues. Looked up from germline, CDR1 is SQVTM and CDR2 is ANQGSEA.

This chain links TRBV18 with TRBJ2-2; 10 nucleotides align to TRBD2. The V segment lost 3 bases and the J segment 4 bases; nucleotides outside the gene matches: 2. Per the germline V gene, CDR1 is KGHSH and CDR2 is LQKENI. The CDR3 loop spans 15 amino acids. CDR3 loop: CASSPGLAITGELFF. The CDR3 DNA sequence: TGTGCCAGCTCACCGGGACTAGCGATCACCGGGGAGCTGTTTTTT.

The J gene is TRBJ2-3, the V gene TRBV4-3, with 7 bases lining up with TRBD2. From germline, CDR1 is LGHNA and CDR2 YSLEER. The CDR3 loop spans 16 amino acids. V was pared by 1 base and J by 1 base, with 5 bases of the junction left unmatched. In nucleotides, the CDR3 is TGCGCCAGCAGCCAAGGAGCGGGAATACGCACAGATACGCAGTATTTT. It is translated as CASSQGAGIRTDTQYF.

The rearrangement uses TRBV6-5 and TRBJ2-5; D unclear. V was clipped by 0 bases and J by 4 bases, with 12 bases between them. Germline V gene sequence: CDR1 MNHEY, CDR2 SVGAGI. The CDR3 contains 15 residues. As DNA, the CDR3 is TGTGCCAGCAGTTACTCGCTAGGGCCGGGAGAGACCCAGTACTTC. Its translation: CASSYSLGPGETQYF.

This clonotype appeared many times. The chain joins TRBV18 to TRBJ2-3, with a possible D match to TRBD2 (5 bases). CDR3 length equals 15 residues. Trimming removed 6 bases at V and 4 bases at J, with 17 bases between. CDR1 is KGHSH and CDR2 is LQKENI in the germline V gene. The CDR3 DNA sequence: TGTGCCAGCTCCCTCACCGCGGGTACGGCAGATACGCAGTATTTT. Its protein is CASSLTAGTADTQYF.